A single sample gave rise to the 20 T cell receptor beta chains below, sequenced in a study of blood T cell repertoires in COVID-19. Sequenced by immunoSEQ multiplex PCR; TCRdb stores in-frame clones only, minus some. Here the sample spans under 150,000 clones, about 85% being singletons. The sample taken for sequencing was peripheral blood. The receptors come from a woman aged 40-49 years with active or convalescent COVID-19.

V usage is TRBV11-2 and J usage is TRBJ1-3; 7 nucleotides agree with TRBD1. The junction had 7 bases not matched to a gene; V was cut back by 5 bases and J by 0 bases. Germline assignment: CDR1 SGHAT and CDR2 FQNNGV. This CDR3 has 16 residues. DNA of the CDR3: TGTGCCAGCAGCCCCTTGGGACAGCTCTCTGGAAACACCATATATTTT. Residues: CASSPLGQLSGNTIYF.

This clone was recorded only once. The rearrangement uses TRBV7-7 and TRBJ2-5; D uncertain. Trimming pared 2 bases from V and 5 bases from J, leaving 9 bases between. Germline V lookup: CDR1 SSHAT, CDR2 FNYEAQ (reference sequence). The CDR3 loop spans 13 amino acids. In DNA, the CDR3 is TGTGCCAGCAGCTTAACGAACGGGGAGACCCAGTACTTC. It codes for CASSLTNGETQYF.

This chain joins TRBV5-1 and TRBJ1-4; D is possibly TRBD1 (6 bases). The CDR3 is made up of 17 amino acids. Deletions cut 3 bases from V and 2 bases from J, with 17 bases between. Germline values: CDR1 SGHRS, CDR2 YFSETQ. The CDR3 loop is CASSWGTTMGTNEKLFF. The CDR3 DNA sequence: TGCGCCAGCAGCTGGGGGACAACTATGGGGACTAATGAAAAACTGTTTTTT.

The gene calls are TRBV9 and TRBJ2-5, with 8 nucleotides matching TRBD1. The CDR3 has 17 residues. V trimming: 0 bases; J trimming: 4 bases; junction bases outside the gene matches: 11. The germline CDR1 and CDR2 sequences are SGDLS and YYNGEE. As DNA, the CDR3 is TGTGCCAGCAGCGTAGACTGGCAGGGGGCTGTCGCAGAGACCCAGTACTTC. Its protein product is CASSVDWQGAVAETQYF.

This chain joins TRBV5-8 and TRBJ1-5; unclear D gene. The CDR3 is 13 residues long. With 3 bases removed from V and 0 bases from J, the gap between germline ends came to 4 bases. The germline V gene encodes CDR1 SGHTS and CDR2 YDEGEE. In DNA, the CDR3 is TGTGCCAGCAGCTACAGTAGCAATCAGCCCCAGCATTTT. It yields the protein CASSYSSNQPQHF.

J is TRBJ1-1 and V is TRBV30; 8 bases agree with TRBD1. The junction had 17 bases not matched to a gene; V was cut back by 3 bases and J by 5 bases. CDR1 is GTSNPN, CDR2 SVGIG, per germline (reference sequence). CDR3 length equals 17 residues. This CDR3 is CAWSVRTGSSVGTEAFF. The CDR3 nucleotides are TGTGCCTGGAGCGTTCGGACAGGGAGTTCGGTAGGGACTGAAGCTTTCTTT.

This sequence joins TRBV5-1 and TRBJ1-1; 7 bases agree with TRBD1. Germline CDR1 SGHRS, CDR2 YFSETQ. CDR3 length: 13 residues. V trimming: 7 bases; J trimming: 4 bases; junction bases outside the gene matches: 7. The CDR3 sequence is CASGVTGFTEAFF. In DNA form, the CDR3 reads TGCGCCAGCGGGGTGACAGGGTTCACTGAAGCTTTCTTT. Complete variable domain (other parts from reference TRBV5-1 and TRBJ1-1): KAGVTQTPRYLIKTRGQQVTLSCSPISGHRSVSWYQQTPGQGLQFLFEYFSETQRNKGNFPGRFSGRQFSNSRSEMNVSTLELGDSALYLCASGVTGFTEAFFGQGTRLTVV.

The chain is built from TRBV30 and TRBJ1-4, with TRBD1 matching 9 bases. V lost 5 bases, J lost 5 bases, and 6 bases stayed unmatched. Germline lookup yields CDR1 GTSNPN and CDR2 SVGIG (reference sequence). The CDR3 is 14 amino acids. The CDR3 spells CAWGSGTGNEKLFF. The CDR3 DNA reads TGTGCCTGGGGTTCCGGGACAGGGAATGAAAAACTGTTTTTT.

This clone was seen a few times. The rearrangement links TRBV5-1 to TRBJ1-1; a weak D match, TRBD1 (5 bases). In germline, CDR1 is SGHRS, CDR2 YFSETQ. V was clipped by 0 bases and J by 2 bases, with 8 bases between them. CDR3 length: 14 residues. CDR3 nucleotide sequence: TGCGCCAGCAGCTTGGGCAGGGCAAACACTGAAGCTTTCTTT. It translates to CASSLGRANTEAFF. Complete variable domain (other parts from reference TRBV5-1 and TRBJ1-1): KAGVTQTPRYLIKTRGQQVTLSCSPISGHRSVSWYQQTPGQGLQFLFEYFSETQRNKGNFPGRFSGRQFSNSRSEMNVSTLELGDSALYLCASSLGRANTEAFFGQGTRLTVV.

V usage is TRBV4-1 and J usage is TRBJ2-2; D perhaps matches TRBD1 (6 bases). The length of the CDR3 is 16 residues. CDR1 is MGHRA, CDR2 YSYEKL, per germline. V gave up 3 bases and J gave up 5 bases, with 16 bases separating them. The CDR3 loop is CASSHPARGKTGELFF. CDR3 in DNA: TGCGCCAGCAGCCACCCTGCCAGGGGTAAAACCGGGGAGCTGTTTTTT.

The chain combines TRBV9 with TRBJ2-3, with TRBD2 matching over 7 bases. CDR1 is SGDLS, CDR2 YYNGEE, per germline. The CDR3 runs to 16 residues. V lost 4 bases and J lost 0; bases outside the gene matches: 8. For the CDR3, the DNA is TGTGCCAGCAGCCCCTCTAGCGGAGGGAGCACAGATACGCAGTATTTT. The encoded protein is CASSPSSGGSTDTQYF.

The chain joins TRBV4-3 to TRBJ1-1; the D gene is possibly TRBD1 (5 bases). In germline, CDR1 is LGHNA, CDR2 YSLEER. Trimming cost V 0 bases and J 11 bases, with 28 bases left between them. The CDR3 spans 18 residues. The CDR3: CASSQEYGQGGGLMRAFF. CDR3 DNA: TGCGCCAGCAGCCAAGAATATGGGCAGGGAGGAGGGTTAATGCGGGCTTTCTTT.

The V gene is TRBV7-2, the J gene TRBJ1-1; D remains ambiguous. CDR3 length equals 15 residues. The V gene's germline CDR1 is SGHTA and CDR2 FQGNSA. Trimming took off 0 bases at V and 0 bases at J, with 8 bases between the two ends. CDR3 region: CASSLAGGLNTEAFF. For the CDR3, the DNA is TGTGCCAGCAGCTTAGCCGGAGGGCTGAACACTGAAGCTTTCTTT.

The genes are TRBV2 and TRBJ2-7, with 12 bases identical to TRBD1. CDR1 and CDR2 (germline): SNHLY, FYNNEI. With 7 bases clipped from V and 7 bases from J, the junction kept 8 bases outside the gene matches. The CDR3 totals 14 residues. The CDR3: CASISGTGGREQYF. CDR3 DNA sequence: TGTGCCAGCATCTCCGGGACAGGGGGCCGGGAGCAGTACTTC.

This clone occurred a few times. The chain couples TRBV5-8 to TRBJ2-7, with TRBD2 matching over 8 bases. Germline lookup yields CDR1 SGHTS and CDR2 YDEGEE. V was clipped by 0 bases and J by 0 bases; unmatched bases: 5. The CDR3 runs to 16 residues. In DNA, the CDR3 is TGTGCCAGCAGCTTGGATGGCGGGAGGACCTCCTACGAGCAGTACTTC. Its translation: CASSLDGGRTSYEQYF.

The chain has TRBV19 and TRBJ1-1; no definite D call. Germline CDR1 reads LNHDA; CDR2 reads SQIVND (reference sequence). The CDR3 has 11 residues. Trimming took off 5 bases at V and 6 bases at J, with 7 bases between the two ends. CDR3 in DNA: TGTGCCAGTAGTGAGTACGCTGAAGCTTTCTTT. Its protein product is CASSEYAEAFF.

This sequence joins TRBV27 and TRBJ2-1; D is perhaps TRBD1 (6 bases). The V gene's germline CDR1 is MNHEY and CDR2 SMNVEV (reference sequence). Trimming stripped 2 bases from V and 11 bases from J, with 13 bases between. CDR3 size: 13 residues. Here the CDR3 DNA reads TGTGCCAGCAGTTTAGGCAGGGGTAGGCAGCAGTTCTTC. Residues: CASSLGRGRQQFF.

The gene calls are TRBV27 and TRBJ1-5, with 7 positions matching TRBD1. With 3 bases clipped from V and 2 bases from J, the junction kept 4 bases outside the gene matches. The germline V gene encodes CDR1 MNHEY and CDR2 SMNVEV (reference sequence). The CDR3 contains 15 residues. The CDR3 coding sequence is TGTGCCAGCAGTTTCGAGGGGGCCGGCAATCAGCCCCAGCATTTT. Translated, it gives CASSFEGAGNQPQHF.

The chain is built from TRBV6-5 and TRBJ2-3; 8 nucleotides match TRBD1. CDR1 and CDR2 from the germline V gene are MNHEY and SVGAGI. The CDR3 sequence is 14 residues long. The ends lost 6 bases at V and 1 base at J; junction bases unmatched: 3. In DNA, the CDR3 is TGTGCCAGCAGAACAGGGGGACGCACAGATACGCAGTATTTT. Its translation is CASRTGGRTDTQYF.

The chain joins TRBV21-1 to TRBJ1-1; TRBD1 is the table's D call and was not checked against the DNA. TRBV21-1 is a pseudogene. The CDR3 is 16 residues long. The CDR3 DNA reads TGTGCCAGCAGCAAGAGACAGTCGACCATGAACACTGAAGCTTTCTTT. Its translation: CASSKRQSTMNTEAFF.